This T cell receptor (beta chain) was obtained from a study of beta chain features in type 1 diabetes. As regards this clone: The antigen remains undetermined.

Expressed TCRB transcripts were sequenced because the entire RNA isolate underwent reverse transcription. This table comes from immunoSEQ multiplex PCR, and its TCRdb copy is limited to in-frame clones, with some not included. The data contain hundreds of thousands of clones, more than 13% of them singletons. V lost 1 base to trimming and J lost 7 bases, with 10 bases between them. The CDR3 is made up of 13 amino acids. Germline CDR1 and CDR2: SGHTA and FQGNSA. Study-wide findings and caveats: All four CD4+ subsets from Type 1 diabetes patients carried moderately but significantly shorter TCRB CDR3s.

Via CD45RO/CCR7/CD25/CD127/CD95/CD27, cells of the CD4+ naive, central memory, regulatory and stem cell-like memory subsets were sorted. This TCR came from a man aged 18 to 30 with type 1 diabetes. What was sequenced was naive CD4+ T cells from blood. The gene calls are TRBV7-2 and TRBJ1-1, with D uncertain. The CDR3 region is CASSLERYLEAFF. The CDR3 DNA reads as TGTGCCAGCAGCTTAGAAAGGTACCTTGAAGCTTTCTTT.